This T cell receptor (beta chain) was identified during a study of T cell responses to AZD1222 COVID-19 vaccine. Generated by immunoSEQ multiplex PCR, the TCRdb table keeps only in-frame clones and is missing some. The sample has approximately 96,000 clones; about 82% are singletons. Germline CDR1 reads SEHNR; CDR2 reads FQNEAQ (reference sequence). The CDR3 is made up of 14 amino acids. Trimming stripped 1 base from V and 0 bases from J, with 6 bases between. This clone was picked up a small number of times. Antigen: not known. General study findings and limits: Sampling that yielded the repertoires occurred only after the peak T cell response. Clonal diversity was possibly underestimated; the donors were predominantly white British and more often female. Researchers report vaccine-associated CD4 TCRs spanning spike, with dominance at 160-218 and 743-854.

The chain has TRBV7-9 and TRBJ1-1, with unresolved D. The material sequenced was peripheral blood, taken 28 days after the second AZD1222 dose. This receptor was taken from an adult who received the AZD1222 COVID-19 vaccine. The CDR3 sequence is CASSLGHMNTEAFF. CDR3 DNA: TGTGCCAGCAGCTTAGGGCATATGAACACTGAAGCTTTCTTT.